Listed here are 9 T cell receptor beta chains from one sample, sequenced in a study of blood T cell repertoires in COVID-19. Sequencing used immunoSEQ multiplex PCR; TCRdb keeps in-frame clones, though not all of them. The repertoire consists of approximately 300,000 clones, with around 90% occurring once and the leading ten covering 0.95% to 1.3%. The source material was peripheral blood. These TCRs come from a woman aged 40 to 49 with COVID-19, enrolled during active disease.

The chain links TRBV7-2 to TRBJ2-1, with D possibly matching TRBD2 (6 bases). The CDR3 is 14 amino acids. Per the germline V gene, CDR1 is SGHTA and CDR2 is FQGNSA. Trimming stripped 2 bases from V and 3 bases from J, with 8 bases between. CDR3 sequence reads: CASSLSRDYNEQFF. The CDR3 DNA follows: TGTGCCAGCAGCTTATCGCGGGACTACAATGAGCAGTTCTTC.

This clone was observed a single time. Other DNA variants within this sample encode the same CDR3. The chain has TRBV2 and TRBJ2-7; tentative D call: TRBD1 (6 bases). Trimming removed 7 bases from V and 4 bases from J, with 17 bases in between. This CDR3 has 14 residues. From germline, CDR1 is SNHLY and CDR2 FYNNEI. The CDR3 coding sequence is TGTGCCAGCAACCCCGGGACACCTATTTACGAGCAGTACTTC. Residues: CASNPGTPIYEQYF.

This chain links TRBV29-1 with TRBJ1-4; D not resolved. Trimming shortened V by 5 bases and J by 4 bases, and 11 bases separated the two germline ends. This CDR3 contains 13 residues. Germline V CDR1 and CDR2: SQVTM, ANQGSEA. CDR3 sequence (DNA): TGCAGCGTTTACTCTACGGGTAATGAAAAACTGTTTTTT. This gives the protein CSVYSTGNEKLFF.

The CDR3 coding sequence is TGTGCCAGCAGTTTCGTCCCAGGGCAGACCCAGTACTTC. This sequence encodes CASSFVPGQTQYF. The chain links TRBV28 to TRBJ2-5; TRBD1 might be the D (5 bases). The CDR3 sequence is 13 residues long. Trimming shortened V by 3 bases and J by 6 bases, and 11 bases separated the two germline ends. Germline V gene data show CDR1 as MDHEN and CDR2 as SYDVKM. The full variable domain, in which reference TRBV28 and TRBJ2-5 provide the parts outside the CDR3, is DVKVTQSSRYLVKRTGEKVFLECVQDMDHENMFWYRQDPGLGLRLIYFSYDVKMKEKGDIPEGYSVSREKKERFSLILESASTNQTSMYLCASSFVPGQTQYFGPGTRLLVL.

The chain recombines TRBV3-1 (or the pseudogene TRBV3-2) with TRBJ1-6; no firm D call. The CDR3 sequence is 14 residues long. V lost 0 bases, J lost 9 bases, and 9 bases lay in between. Germline CDR1 and CDR2: LGHDT and YNNKEL (reference sequence). CDR3 protein: CASSQDRRFSPLHF. In DNA form, the CDR3 reads TGTGCCAGCAGCCAAGATCGCAGGTTTTCACCCCTCCACTTT.

The CDR3 DNA is TGTGCCAGCAGTTACCCTCAGGGGGCACAGGTTGGAACCGGGGAGCTGTTTTTT. Translated: CASSYPQGAQVGTGELFF. The J gene is TRBJ2-2, the V gene TRBV6-2 or TRBV6-3; 8 bases line up with TRBD1. There are 18 residues in the CDR3. CDR1 and CDR2 from the germline V gene are MNHEY and SVGEGT. V shed 2 bases, J shed 5 bases, and the junction held 13 bases outside the gene matches.

J is TRBJ1-1 and V is TRBV5-1; D remains unclear. V was pared by 6 bases and J by 6 bases, with 18 bases between. Germline V gives CDR1 SGHRS, CDR2 YFSETQ. This CDR3 has 14 amino acids. In nucleotides, the CDR3 is TGCGCCAGCACTTCTAGCCCTGGCGACGCTGAAGCTTTCTTT. As protein: CASTSSPGDAEAFF. Based on the CDR3 plus reference TRBV5-1 and TRBJ1-1, the full variable domain is KAGVTQTPRYLIKTRGQQVTLSCSPISGHRSVSWYQQTPGQGLQFLFEYFSETQRNKGNFPGRFSGRQFSNSRSEMNVSTLELGDSALYLCASTSSPGDAEAFFGQGTRLTVV.

The J gene is TRBJ2-7, the V gene TRBV6-2 or TRBV6-3, with 10 bases that match TRBD1. CDR3 length equals 14 residues. V was pared by 3 bases and J by 5 bases, with 4 bases of the junction left unmatched. Germline-derived CDR1 and CDR2 are MNHEY and SVGEGT. The CDR3 DNA reads TGTGCCAGCAGTTATACGGGACAGGGGAACGAGCAGTACTTC. Amino acid sequence: CASSYTGQGNEQYF.

This clone was recorded once. This chain's CDR3 is CASSPDAGEHYGYTF. In DNA, the CDR3 is TGTGCCAGCAGCCCCGATGCGGGAGAACACTATGGCTACACCTTC. The genes are TRBV7-2 and TRBJ1-2, with D uncertain. The CDR3 has 15 residues. Deletions cut 5 bases from V and 3 bases from J, with 16 bases between. From germline, CDR1 is SGHTA and CDR2 FQGNSA.